This T cell receptor beta chain was recorded in a study of T cells after yellow fever vaccination. Study-level points and caveats: Though it reached lower strength, the secondary response hit its peak faster, day 5 versus 15.

This clonotype turned up a few times. What it binds is unknown. Looked up from germline, CDR1 is SQVTM and CDR2 is ANQGSEA. V lost 3 bases to trimming and J lost 4 bases, with 3 bases between them. This CDR3 is 10 amino acids long. TCRdb itself ran the 5' RACE reads through MiXCR, one entry per CDR3 protein. This sample has a few hundred thousand distinct CDR3 sequences, with 6% to 8% found just once. This TCR was sampled from a man between 25 and 39 years old who received the YFV17D yellow fever vaccine. The V and J genes are TRBV29-1 and TRBJ2-5; D is ambiguous. Sequencing used CD4+ T cells sorted from PBMCs, obtained on the day of the yellow fever booster vaccination. CDR3 sequence: CSVEVETQYF. The CDR3 region has the DNA TGCAGCGTTGAGGTAGAGACCCAGTACTTC. Full variable domain (remainder filled in from reference TRBV29-1 and TRBJ2-5): SAVISQKPSRDICQRGTSLTIQCQVDSQVTMMFWYRQQPGQSLTLIATANQGSEATYESGFVIDKFPISRPNLTFSTLTVSNMSPEDSSIYLCSVEVETQYFGPGTRLLVL.